What follows describes a single T cell receptor (beta chain). Its antigen is as yet unknown. The CDR3 runs 15 residues. Germline V gene lookup returns CDR1 SNHLY and CDR2 FYNNEI. The germline V and J ends were trimmed by 6 bases and 3 bases, with 18 bases remaining between them. These data belong to a study of T-cell reconstitution after alpha-beta-depleted transplantation in children. Study-wide findings and caveats: About two months after transplant, alpha-beta T cells reportedly came from several hundred expanded graft clones. By one year post-transplant, T-cell counts and diversity largely arose from T cells that were newly produced. After transplant, high TCRbeta diversity at day 60 in some patients arose from surviving recipient T cells and thymic progenitors.

Unique molecular identifiers were used in preparing the TCRbeta library. TCRdb re-analysed the PCR reads in MiXCR, keeping a single row per CDR3 protein. Among some 550,000 distinct CDR3 sequences listed, 23% were seen once. Sequencing used PBMCs, mostly from graft donor cells, obtained 360 days after TCRalphabeta/CD19-depleted stem cell transplant. The chain links TRBV2 to TRBJ2-7; D is uncertain. This receptor was identified in a boy less than two years old who had a stem cell transplant for acute myeloid leukemia, so the T cells may come from the graft donor. The CDR3 DNA reads as TGTGCCAGCAGCCACCAGATCACCCGGTTCTACGAGCAGTACTTC. The encoded protein is CASSHQITRFYEQYF. The full variable domain, in which reference TRBV2 and TRBJ2-7 provide the parts outside the CDR3, is EPEVTQTPSHQVTQMGQEVILRCVPISNHLYFYWYRQILGQKVEFLVSFYNNEISEKSEIFDDQFSVERPDGSNFTLKIRSTKLEDSAMYFCASSHQITRFYEQYFGPGTRLTVT.